This record concerns one T cell receptor (beta chain) sequence. The target antigen is unknown. Researchers reported sorting CD4+ naive, central memory, regulatory and stem cell-like memory cells via CD45RO/CCR7/CD25/CD127/CD95/CD27. The data originate from a study of beta chain features in type 1 diabetes. Whole-study findings and limits: There was a moderate but significant shortening of TCRB CDR3s in all four CD4+ subsets of Type 1 diabetes patients. Any HLA type influence on TCRB rearrangement was left unresolved here.

CDR1 is SGHRS, CDR2 YFSETQ, per germline. V lost 0 bases and J 8 bases, leaving 15 bases between the germline ends. The CDR3 extends over 16 amino acids. As every portion of the isolated RNA was reverse transcribed, the sequencing read expressed TCRB transcripts. Assay used: immunoSEQ multiplex PCR; TCRdb lists only in-frame clones, some missing. The sample lists a few hundred thousand clones, 20% occurring once. Sequencing used naive CD4+ T cells from blood. The TCR originated in a woman between 35 and 50 years old with type 1 diabetes. V and J are TRBV5-1 and TRBJ1-6; possibly TRBD1 for D (5 bases). The CDR3 loop reads CASSLARGDGDSPLHF. For the CDR3, the DNA is TGCGCCAGCAGCTTGGCGCGGGGCGATGGGGATTCACCCCTCCACTTT.